The 17 T cell receptor beta chains given below trace back to one sample, sequenced in a study of blood T cell repertoires in COVID-19. Libraries were prepared by immunoSEQ multiplex PCR; TCRdb keeps only in-frame clonotypes and omits some of them. The table lists some 270,000 clones, approximately 83% of them singletons. Sequencing was carried out using PBMCs or T cells enriched from blood (not recorded which). The receptors come from a woman aged 25 to 39 who had recovered from COVID-19.

The CDR3 here is CASSSSVNRGLEETQYF. The CDR3 coding sequence is TGTGCCAGCAGCTCAAGCGTAAACAGGGGGCTGGAGGAGACCCAGTACTTC. V usage is TRBV7-9 and J usage is TRBJ2-5; TRBD1 agrees at 9 bases. The CDR3 loop spans 17 amino acids. Unmatched junction bases numbered 14, after V lost 4 bases and J lost 5 bases. Germline V CDR1 and CDR2: SEHNR, FQNEAQ (reference sequence).

The chain has TRBV28 and TRBJ1-5; tentative D call: TRBD1 (6 bases). V was trimmed by 8 bases and J by 2 bases, leaving 25 bases between them. There are 18 residues in the CDR3. The germline V gene has CDR1 MDHEN and CDR2 SYDVKM. The CDR3 DNA is TGTGCCAGCCGCTATCCTTTGGGGGGGGCGCGGGGCAATCAGCCCCAGCATTTT. Its protein is CASRYPLGGARGNQPQHF.

The CDR3 spells CASTLGELSGANVLTF. CDR3 sequence (DNA): TGTGCCAGCACCCTGGGAGAGCTCTCTGGGGCCAACGTCCTGACTTTC. The genes are TRBV28 and TRBJ2-6; D is possibly TRBD2 (5 bases). CDR1 is MDHEN, CDR2 SYDVKM, per germline. The CDR3 is 16 amino acids. V lost 7 bases and J lost 0, with 13 bases in between.

This chain connects TRBV9 to TRBJ2-1, with D maybe TRBD2 (6 bases). Trimming left V 3 bases short and J 2 bases short, with 12 bases between. CDR3 length equals 15 residues. Germline CDR1 and CDR2: SGDLS and YYNGEE. CDR3 bases: TGTGCCAGCAGCGCTCGGGAGAAAACCTACAATGAGCAGTTCTTC. Translation gives CASSAREKTYNEQFF.

CDR3 loop: CASSESTLAGDYNEQFF. The CDR3 DNA reads TGCGCCAGCAGTGAATCGACACTAGCGGGGGACTACAATGAGCAGTTCTTC. This chain uses TRBV10-2 with TRBJ2-1; 11 bases fit TRBD2. V trimming: 3 bases; J trimming: 3 bases; junction bases outside the gene matches: 7. The CDR3 sequence is 17 residues long. Germline CDR1 reads WSHSY; CDR2 reads SAAADI.

This clone appeared a single time. The rearrangement uses TRBV6-1 and TRBJ1-1; possible D gene TRBD1, 5 bases. Germline lookup yields CDR1 MNHNS and CDR2 SASEGT. Trimming shortened V by 0 bases and J by 1 base, and 9 bases separated the two germline ends. The CDR3 is 15 amino acids. The CDR3 DNA reads TGTGCCAGCAGTGAAGCGGGGGGTCAGAACACTGAAGCTTTCTTT. It encodes CASSEAGGQNTEAFF.

This chain joins TRBV11-2 and TRBJ2-1; 11 positions agree with TRBD2. This CDR3 is built from 16 residues. Germline V CDR1 and CDR2: SGHAT, FQNNGV. Trimming removed 5 bases from V and 6 bases from J; junction bases left unmatched: 9. CDR3 region: CASSLLLLAGVNEQFF. The CDR3 DNA follows: TGTGCCAGCAGCCTCTTGCTACTAGCGGGAGTCAATGAGCAGTTCTTC.

The genes are TRBV18 and TRBJ1-6; D might be TRBD1 (5 bases). V lost 0 bases, J lost 10 bases, and 13 bases lay in between. This CDR3 contains 15 residues. Germline CDR1 and CDR2: KGHSH and LQKENI. CDR3 in amino acids: CASSPPDRQSSPLHF. CDR3 nucleotides: TGTGCCAGCTCACCACCCGATCGACAGAGCTCACCCCTCCACTTT.

The CDR3 coding sequence is TGCAGTGCTAGTACGGGAGGCGCCTACGAGCAGTACTTC. Translation: CSASTGGAYEQYF. The chain recombines TRBV20-1 with TRBJ2-7; 7 bases map to TRBD2. CDR1 is DFQATT and CDR2 is SNEGSKA in the germline V gene (reference sequence). After removal of 3 bases from V and 2 bases from J, the junction contained 4 bases not matched to a gene. The CDR3 loop spans 13 amino acids.

The V call is TRBV6-1, the J call TRBJ2-2, with 9 bases identical to TRBD1. CDR1 is MNHNS and CDR2 is SASEGT in the germline V gene. The CDR3 totals 15 residues. The ends lost 1 base at V and 3 bases at J; junction bases unmatched: 0. CDR3 loop: CASSEGTGDTGELFF. For the CDR3, the DNA is TGTGCCAGCAGTGAAGGGACAGGGGACACCGGGGAGCTGTTTTTT.

The chain carries TRBV5-5 and TRBJ2-5; 7 nucleotides match TRBD1. CDR3 size: 14 residues. The V and J ends lost 4 bases and 5 bases, in that order; junction bases with no gene match: 8. CDR1 and CDR2 from the germline V gene are SGHKS and YYEKEE (reference sequence). The CDR3 nucleotides read TGTGCCAGCAGCGGGACCGGGACAGCTGAGACCCAGTACTTC. It yields the protein CASSGTGTAETQYF.

V gene TRBV7-2 combines with J gene TRBJ2-2; TRBD1 agrees at 11 bases. The ends lost 10 bases at V and 7 bases at J; junction bases unmatched: 8. There are 14 residues in the CDR3. CDR1 SGHTA and CDR2 FQGNSA come from the germline V gene. The DNA for the CDR3 is TGTGCCACCCCTCCGGGACAGGGGGTCGGGGAGCTGTTTTTT. This translates into CATPPGQGVGELFF. Using reference TRBV7-2 and TRBJ2-2 for the parts outside the CDR3, the full variable domain is GAGVSQSPSNKVTEKGKDVELRCDPISGHTALYWYRQSLGQGLEFLIYFQGNSAPDKSGLPSDRFSAERTGGSVSTLTIQRTQQEDSAVYLCATPPGQGVGELFFGEGSRLTVL.

The V gene is TRBV4-1, the J gene TRBJ1-1, with 7 bases identical to TRBD1. Germline CDR1 MGHRA, CDR2 YSYEKL. V shed 7 bases and J 4 bases; nucleotides not matched to a gene: 12. CDR3 length: 15 residues. CDR3 protein: CASNDYRGRGTEAFF. The CDR3, as DNA: TGCGCCAGCAACGATTACAGGGGTCGGGGCACTGAAGCTTTCTTT.

This chain joins TRBV28 and TRBJ2-3; 7 positions match TRBD2. The germline gives CDR1 MDHEN, CDR2 SYDVKM. With V trimmed by 8 bases and J by 1 base, 9 bases remained unmatched. This CDR3 has 15 amino acids. The CDR3 DNA is TGTGCCAGCCACTGGGCGGGAGAGCGCACAGATACGCAGTATTTT. Translated: CASHWAGERTDTQYF.

The chain joins TRBV28 to TRBJ1-5, with D maybe TRBD1 (6 bases). The V gene lost 5 bases and the J gene lost 4 bases, with 15 bases spanning the gap. This CDR3 spans 15 amino acids. CDR1 is MDHEN and CDR2 is SYDVKM in the germline V gene. The CDR3 reads CASSPWTELNQPQHF. DNA for the CDR3: TGTGCCAGCAGTCCGTGGACAGAACTAAATCAGCCCCAGCATTTT. Full variable domain (remainder filled in from reference TRBV28 and TRBJ1-5): DVKVTQSSRYLVKRTGEKVFLECVQDMDHENMFWYRQDPGLGLRLIYFSYDVKMKEKGDIPEGYSVSREKKERFSLILESASTNQTSMYLCASSPWTELNQPQHFGDGTRLSIL.

This sequence joins TRBV6-5 and TRBJ2-5; perhaps TRBD2 as D (6 bases). In germline, CDR1 is MNHEY, CDR2 SVGAGI. With 6 bases removed from V and 5 bases from J, the gap between germline ends came to 13 bases. The length of the CDR3 is 13 residues. CDR3 sequence: CASSAGNLETQYF. The DNA of the CDR3 is TGTGCCAGCAGCGCGGGGAATCTCGAGACCCAGTACTTC.

The chain uses TRBV28 and TRBJ2-3; possibly TRBD2 for D (6 bases). Germline V CDR1 and CDR2: MDHEN, SYDVKM. V was clipped by 6 bases and J by 3 bases, with 16 bases between them. The CDR3 is 15 residues long. The CDR3 bases are TGTGCCAGCAGACCCAGACTAGTTGCTACAGATACGCAGTATTTT. It is translated as CASRPRLVATDTQYF.